This record concerns one T cell receptor (beta chain) sequence. The authors' processing: Counts of nucleated cells, estimated from reference gene primer amplification, were obtained. Method: immunoSEQ multiplex PCR; TCRdb's copy keeps in-frame clones and lacks some. V and J calls plus clone size are reproduced from that table; the DNA served to infer D and trimming. Of over 100,000 clones listed, 75% to 90% were seen once; the top ten hold 3.5% to 5%. Germline V gene lookup returns CDR1 SNHLY and CDR2 FYNNEI. The germline V and J ends were trimmed by 8 bases and 5 bases, with 18 bases remaining between them. The CDR3 extends over 14 amino acids. The data were taken from a study of blood T cell repertoires in COVID-19. Across the whole study: Samples representing acute and convalescent COVID-19 were sourced from the United States, Italy and Spain. The cDNA or gDNA used as material had been derived from T cells, B-cell-depleted T cells, or PBMCs.

The sequenced sample was peripheral blood. The chain uses TRBV2 and TRBJ2-5, with D possibly TRBD2 on 5 matching bases. The receptor comes from a middle-aged man with acute or convalescent COVID-19. The CDR3 spells CASRKERARETQYF. The CDR3 DNA is TGTGCCAGCCGCAAGGAGAGGGCCCGGGAGACCCAGTACTTC.